Listed here are 15 T cell receptor beta chains from one sample, sequenced in a study of blood T cells in healthy people across ages. With a J-beta primer mix and a sample-barcoded 5' primer, a second PCR ran 7 to 11 cycles. TCRdb re-called the 5' RACE reads through MiXCR, storing one row per CDR3 protein. The data hold 1.5 million to 2 million distinct CDR3 sequences, with 49% observed a single time. Sequencing input: blood. These receptors came from a middle-aged woman in good health.

This clonotype is a singleton in its sample. The chain recombines TRBV15 with TRBJ1-2, with D unclear. From germline, CDR1 is LNHNV and CDR2 YYDKDF (reference sequence). The length of the CDR3 is 19 residues. V gave up 5 bases and J gave up 4 bases, with 29 bases separating them. This CDR3 is CATSGRPTMGDLEAYGYTF. The CDR3 nucleotides read TGTGCCACCAGCGGACGACCAACCATGGGTGACCTGGAGGCCTATGGCTACACCTTC.

This clonotype was observed a few times. The chain is built from TRBV3-1 and TRBJ2-7, with D possibly being TRBD1 (5 bases). The V end lost 1 base, the J end lost 4 bases, and 14 bases lay between the germline ends. Germline loops: CDR1 LGHDT, CDR2 YNNKEL (reference sequence). The CDR3 is 15 residues long. Here the CDR3 reads CASSQGAGFGYEQYF. Written as DNA, the CDR3 is TGTGCCAGCAGCCAAGGGGCAGGGTTTGGTTACGAGCAGTACTTC.

The chain couples TRBV6-2 or TRBV6-3 to TRBJ2-3; D possibly corresponds to TRBD2 (6 bases). V was pared by 2 bases and J by 3 bases, with 18 bases between. The CDR3 loop spans 17 amino acids. Germline assignment: CDR1 MNHEY and CDR2 SVGEGT. In DNA, the CDR3 is TGTGCCAGCAGTTACCTTTTCTTGCTGCGGGAAACAGATACGCAGTATTTT. Translating it yields CASSYLFLLRETDTQYF.

The rearrangement uses TRBV7-9 and TRBJ2-1; D uncertain. V was pared by 5 bases and J by 6 bases, with 11 bases between. Per germline, CDR1 SEHNR and CDR2 FQNEAQ (reference sequence). CDR3 length equals 13 residues. The CDR3 bases are TGTGCCAGCAGCCCAGACTGGATCAATGAGCAGTTCTTC. This encodes CASSPDWINEQFF.

Many counts were recorded for this clonotype. The chain recombines TRBV29-1 with TRBJ2-7, with D uncertain. V lost 4 bases and J 2 bases, leaving 9 bases between the germline ends. CDR3 length equals 12 residues. Germline-derived CDR1 and CDR2 are SQVTM and ANQGSEA. The CDR3 spells CSVGGSTYEQYF. The CDR3 DNA reads as TGCAGCGTTGGTGGCAGCACCTACGAGCAGTACTTC.

As regards this clonotype: One end of the junction fails to match germline, which may point to a read error. The chain couples TRBV7-9 to TRBJ1-2; 10 bases are shared with TRBD1. Germline CDR1 is SEHNR and CDR2 is FQNEAQ (reference sequence). The CDR3 has 17 amino acids. CDR3 sequence reads: CASSLVSGTGVYYDYTF. The CDR3 DNA reads as TGTGCCAGCAGCTTAGTGTCCGGGACAGGGGTATACTATGACTACACCTTC.

The J gene is TRBJ1-2, the V gene TRBV7-2, with D possibly being TRBD1 (6 bases). CDR3 length: 15 residues. Trimming shortened V by 6 bases and J by 7 bases, and 21 bases separated the two germline ends. Germline CDR1 SGHTA, CDR2 FQGNSA. In nucleotides, the CDR3 is TGTGCCAGCAGGACTACAGGGAAGCCCCCGGTTGGCTACACCTTC. It specifies CASRTTGKPPVGYTF. Filled out from reference TRBV7-2 and TRBJ1-2, the complete variable domain reads GAGVSQSPSNKVTEKGKDVELRCDPISGHTALYWYRQSLGQGLEFLIYFQGNSAPDKSGLPSDRFSAERTGGSVSTLTIQRTQQEDSAVYLCASRTTGKPPVGYTFGSGTRLTVV.

The chain is built from TRBV20-1 and TRBJ1-2; D perhaps matches TRBD1 (5 bases). V gave up 1 base and J gave up 7 bases, with 13 bases separating them. Germline-derived CDR1 and CDR2 are DFQATT and SNEGSKA (reference sequence). There are 13 residues in the CDR3. CDR3 bases: TGCAGTGCTAGAGTGGGGGGAAGTCCTGGCTACACCTTC. The encoded protein is CSARVGGSPGYTF.

The chain recombines TRBV15 with TRBJ2-7; D is perhaps TRBD1 (5 bases). The last part of the DNA fits TRBJ2-4 better; the J call may be wrong. This CDR3 is built from 16 residues. The V gene's germline CDR1 is LNHNV and CDR2 YYDKDF (reference sequence). CDR3 protein: CATSRDFPRDRNIQYF. Here the CDR3 DNA reads TGTGCCACCAGCAGAGATTTCCCCAGGGATCGTAACATTCAGTACTTC.

The V and J genes are TRBV21-1 and TRBJ2-4; TRBD1 was called by the table and not checked on the DNA. The DNA matches TRBJ2-7 better at its end, which makes the J call doubtful. TRBV21-1 is annotated as a pseudogene. The CDR3 loop spans 15 amino acids. This CDR3 reads CASSDPGQGKGEQYF. CDR3 DNA: TGTGCCAGCAGCGATCCGGGACAGGGAAAAGGCGAGCAGTACTTC.

The chain employs TRBV5-1 and TRBJ2-1, with 11 bases that match TRBD2. V gave up 2 bases and J gave up 5 bases; unmatched junction bases: 6. Germline V lookup: CDR1 SGHRS, CDR2 YFSETQ. CDR3 size: 16 residues. The CDR3 loop reads CASSFYIAGGNNEQFF. CDR3 coding DNA: TGCGCCAGCAGCTTTTACATAGCGGGGGGGAACAATGAGCAGTTCTTC.

V usage is TRBV11-2 and J usage is TRBJ2-5; TRBD2 matches 7 bases. With 2 bases clipped from V and 5 bases from J, the junction kept 8 bases outside the gene matches. From germline, CDR1 is SGHAT and CDR2 FQNNGV. The CDR3 consists of 15 residues. CDR3 bases: TGTGCCAGCAGCTTATTCGCGATTAGCGGGGAGACCCAGTACTTC. Its translation: CASSLFAISGETQYF.

This rearrangement joins TRBV5-1 to TRBJ2-1; 10 nucleotides align to TRBD1. V shed 4 bases, J shed 4 bases, and the junction held 8 bases outside the gene matches. The CDR3 has 16 residues. Per germline, CDR1 SGHRS and CDR2 YFSETQ. CDR3 DNA sequence: TGCGCCAGCAGCACAGCCCCGGGACAGGGGTACAATGAGCAGTTCTTC. It yields the protein CASSTAPGQGYNEQFF.

V and J are TRBV24-1 and TRBJ2-5, with D possibly matching TRBD2 (5 bases). The CDR3 consists of 11 residues. CDR1 is KGHDR and CDR2 is SFDVKD in the germline V gene. The ends were cut back, 6 bases at V and 7 bases at J, with 8 bases in the middle. The CDR3, as DNA: TGTGCCACCAGTCAGGCGGGGACCCAGTACTTC. Its translation is CATSQAGTQYF.

V gene TRBV4-3 combines with J gene TRBJ2-1; 12 bases fit TRBD2. Germline assignment: CDR1 LGHNA and CDR2 YSLEER. Losses at the gene ends were 4 bases for V and 8 bases for J; bases not matched to a gene: 12. This CDR3 has 17 amino acids. This CDR3 reads CASSPTLAGGPLDEQFF. DNA of the CDR3: TGCGCCAGCAGCCCTACTCTAGCGGGGGGGCCTCTGGATGAGCAGTTCTTC.